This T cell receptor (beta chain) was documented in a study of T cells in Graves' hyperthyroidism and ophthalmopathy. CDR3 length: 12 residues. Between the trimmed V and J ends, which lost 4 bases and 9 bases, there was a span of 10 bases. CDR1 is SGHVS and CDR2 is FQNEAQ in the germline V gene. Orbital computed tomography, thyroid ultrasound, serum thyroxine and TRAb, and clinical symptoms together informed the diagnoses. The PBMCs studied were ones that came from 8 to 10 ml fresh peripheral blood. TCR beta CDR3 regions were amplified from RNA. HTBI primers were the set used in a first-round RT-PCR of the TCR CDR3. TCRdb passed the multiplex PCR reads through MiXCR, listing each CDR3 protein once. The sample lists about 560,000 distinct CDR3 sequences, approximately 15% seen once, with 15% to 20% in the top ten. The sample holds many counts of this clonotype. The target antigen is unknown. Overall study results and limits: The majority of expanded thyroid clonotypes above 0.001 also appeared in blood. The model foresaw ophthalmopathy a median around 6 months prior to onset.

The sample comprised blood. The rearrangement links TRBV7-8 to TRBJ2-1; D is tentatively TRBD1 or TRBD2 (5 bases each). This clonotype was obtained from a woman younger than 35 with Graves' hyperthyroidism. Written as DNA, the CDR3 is TGTGCCAGCAGCTGGGGGTGGCTTGAGCAGTTCTTC. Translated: CASSWGWLEQFF.